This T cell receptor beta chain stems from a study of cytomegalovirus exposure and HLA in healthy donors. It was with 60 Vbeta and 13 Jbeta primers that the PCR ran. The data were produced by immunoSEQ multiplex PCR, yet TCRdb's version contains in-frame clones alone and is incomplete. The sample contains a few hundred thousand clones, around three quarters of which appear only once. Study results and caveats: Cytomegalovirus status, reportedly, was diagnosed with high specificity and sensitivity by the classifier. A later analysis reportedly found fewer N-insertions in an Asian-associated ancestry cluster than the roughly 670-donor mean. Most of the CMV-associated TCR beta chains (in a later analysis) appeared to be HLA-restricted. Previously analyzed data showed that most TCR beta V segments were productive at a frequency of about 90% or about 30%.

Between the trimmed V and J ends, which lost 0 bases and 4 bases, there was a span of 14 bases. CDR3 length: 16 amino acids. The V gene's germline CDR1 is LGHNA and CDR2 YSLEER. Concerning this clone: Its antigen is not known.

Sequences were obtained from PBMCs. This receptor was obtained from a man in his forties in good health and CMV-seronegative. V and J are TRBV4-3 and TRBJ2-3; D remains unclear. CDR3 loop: CASSQEALRISDTQYF. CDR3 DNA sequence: TGCGCCAGCAGCCAAGAAGCGCTAAGGATCTCAGATACGCAGTATTTT.